Listed below are T cell receptor beta chains from one sample, sequenced in a study of T cells in Graves' hyperthyroidism and ophthalmopathy. TCRdb analysed the multiplex PCR reads with MiXCR anew, one entry per CDR3 protein. Among about 500,000 distinct CDR3 sequences listed, under 20% were seen once. Sample: blood. All receptors come from a woman between 18 and 29 years old with Graves' ophthalmopathy. CDR3s include the opening cysteine and the closing phenylalanine or tryptophan. A D gene is named only where the DNA matches it firmly. For some rows the clone size is stated as once, few or many, or as a class when expanded; others skip it.

clone_size,v_call,d_call,j_call,cdr3_aa,cdr3_nt
-,TRBV19,TRBD2,TRBJ2-7,CASSPVGGSTYEQYF,TGTGCCAGTAGCCCGGTCGGCGGGAGTACCTACGAGCAGTACTTC
-,TRBV19,TRBD2,TRBJ2-7,CASSPWGAGGAYEQYF,TGTGCCAGTAGTCCTTGGGGAGCGGGAGGAGCCTACGAGCAGTACTTC
-,TRBV5-6,TRBD1,TRBJ1-2,CASSLASGQDYGYTF,TGTGCCAGCAGCTTGGCTTCCGGACAGGACTATGGCTACACCTTC
-,TRBV7-9,-,TRBJ1-4,CASSLREVDEKLFF,TGTGCCAGCAGCTTAAGGGAAGTAGACGAAAAACTGTTTTTT
many,TRBV11-2,TRBD1,TRBJ2-1,CASSSGQGPYNEQFF,TGTGCCAGCAGCTCCGGACAGGGCCCCTACAATGAGCAGTTCTTC
few,TRBV24-1,-,TRBJ2-2,CATSEASSTGELFF,TGTGCCACCAGTGAGGCTAGCTCCACCGGGGAGCTGTTTTTT
-,TRBV20-1,-,TRBJ1-1,CSAFYTGLLGATEAFF,TGCAGTGCATTCTATACGGGACTTCTAGGGGCGACTGAAGCTTTCTTT
few,TRBV30,-,TRBJ1-3,CAWSVTGGPGNTIYF,TGTGCCTGGAGTGTAACGGGAGGTCCTGGAAACACCATATATTTT
-,TRBV7-6,TRBD2,TRBJ2-7,CASSLARSGGSDEQYF,TGTGCCAGCAGCTTAGCCCGCAGCGGGGGGAGCGATGAGCAGTACTTC
once,TRBV5-4,TRBD1,TRBJ2-4,CASSSGGEGKNIQYF,TGTGCCAGCAGCTCAGGGGGCGAAGGCAAAAACATTCAGTACTTC
many,TRBV12-3/TRBV12-4,-,TRBJ1-1,CASILTGTNTEAFF,TGTGCCAGCATCCTTACAGGAACGAACACTGAAGCTTTCTTT
-,TRBV12-3/TRBV12-4,-,TRBJ2-3,CASSFPLREGATDTQYF,TGTGCCAGCAGTTTCCCCCTGAGGGAGGGGGCAACAGATACGCAGTATTTT
many,TRBV3-1,TRBD2,TRBJ2-5,CASSQDRGVAGVETQYF,TGTGCCAGCAGCCAAGATCGTGGAGTGGCGGGAGTGGAGACCCAGTACTTC
many,TRBV3-1,TRBD2,TRBJ2-1,CASSQLRGGNEQFF,TGTGCCAGCAGCCAATTGCGGGGGGGCAATGAGCAGTTCTTC
many,TRBV7-2,TRBD1,TRBJ2-3,CASSPGQGSNTQYF,TGTGCCAGCAGCCCGGGACAGGGGTCGAATACGCAGTATTTT
many,TRBV20-1,TRBD1,TRBJ1-1,CSARVPDRENTEAFF,TGCAGTGCTAGAGTACCCGACAGGGAGAACACTGAAGCTTTCTTT
few,TRBV6-1,TRBD1,TRBJ2-2,CASRTGQTNTGELFF,TGTGCCAGCAGAACGGGACAGACCAACACCGGGGAGCTGTTTTTT
many,TRBV30,-,TRBJ2-3,CACLGDTDTQYF,TGTGCCTGTCTCGGGGACACAGATACGCAGTATTTT
-,TRBV7-9,-,TRBJ2-6,CASSPRSDSSGANVLTF,TGTGCCAGCAGCCCACGCTCCGACAGCTCTGGGGCCAACGTCCTGACTTTC
many,TRBV6-2/TRBV6-3,TRBD1,TRBJ1-5,CASRGQGNQPQHF,TGTGCCAGCAGGGGACAGGGCAATCAGCCCCAGCATTTT
many,TRBV6-1,-,TRBJ2-7,CASSQPGVRGFYEQYF,TGTGCCAGCAGTCAACCGGGGGTGAGGGGATTCTACGAGCAGTACTTC
few,TRBV4-3,-,TRBJ1-1,CASSQTESNTEAFF,TGCGCCAGCAGCCAAACGGAATCGAACACTGAAGCTTTCTTT
many,TRBV5-6,-,TRBJ1-1,CASSVSLGQNTEAFF,TGTGCCAGCAGCGTATCCCTGGGTCAGAACACTGAAGCTTTCTTT
-,TRBV6-1,TRBD1,TRBJ1-2,CASRLDRDYYGYTF,TGTGCCAGCAGACTGGACAGGGACTACTATGGCTACACCTTC
few,TRBV20-1,-,TRBJ2-1,CSARDSSHSLLSYNEQFF,TGCAGTGCTAGAGATTCTAGCCATAGTCTCCTATCCTACAATGAGCAGTTCTTC
many,TRBV29-1,-,TRBJ2-7,CSVEAETSSYEQYF,TGCAGCGTTGAAGCGGAAACAAGCTCCTACGAGCAGTACTTC
many,TRBV3-1,TRBD1,TRBJ1-2,CASSQEGTGGYGYTF,TGTGCCAGCAGCCAAGAGGGGACAGGGGGCTATGGCTACACCTTC
many,TRBV27,TRBD1,TRBJ2-5,CASSLRPGGAGTLEETQYF,TGTGCCAGCAGTTTGAGGCCAGGGGGCGCGGGGACCCTAGAAGAGACCCAGTACTTC
many,TRBV12-3/TRBV12-4,-,TRBJ2-5,CASSRVTRVGETQYF,TGTGCCAGCAGTAGGGTAACCAGGGTGGGAGAGACCCAGTACTTC
-,TRBV28,-,TRBJ2-6,CASSLFSDWSGANVLTF,TGTGCCAGCAGTTTATTCTCAGATTGGTCTGGGGCCAACGTCCTGACTTTC
many,TRBV3-1,-,TRBJ2-1,CASSREYEQFF,TGTGCCAGCAGCCGAGAGTATGAGCAGTTCTTC